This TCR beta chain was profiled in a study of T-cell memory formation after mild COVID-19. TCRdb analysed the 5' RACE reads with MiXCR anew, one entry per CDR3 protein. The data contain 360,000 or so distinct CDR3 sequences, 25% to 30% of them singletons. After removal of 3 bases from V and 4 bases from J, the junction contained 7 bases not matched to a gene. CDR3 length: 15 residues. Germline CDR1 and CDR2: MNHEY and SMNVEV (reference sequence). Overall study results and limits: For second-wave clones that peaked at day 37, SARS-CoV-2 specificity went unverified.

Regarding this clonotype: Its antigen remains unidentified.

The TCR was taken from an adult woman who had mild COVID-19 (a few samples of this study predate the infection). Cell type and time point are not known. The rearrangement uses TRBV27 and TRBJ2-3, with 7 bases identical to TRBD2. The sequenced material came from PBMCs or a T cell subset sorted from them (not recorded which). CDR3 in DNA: TGTGCCAGCAGTTTGACACTCCGGGGGGCAGATACGCAGTATTTT. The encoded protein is CASSLTLRGADTQYF.